Below, 6 T cell receptor beta chains from the same sample are listed, as sequenced in a study of blood T cell repertoires in COVID-19. Some clones are missing from TCRdb's copy, which holds only in-frame ones; the method was immunoSEQ multiplex PCR. The table has 15,000 to 20,000 clones, about 85% seen once. Sequencing was performed on peripheral blood. The receptors were gathered from a human donor in a cohort sampled during active COVID-19.

A single count supports this clone. The chain employs TRBV6-5 and TRBJ1-3; weak D call: TRBD1 (5 bases). Germline V gives CDR1 MNHEY, CDR2 SVGAGI. The CDR3 has 14 residues. Trimming took off 7 bases at V and 0 bases at J, with 10 bases between the two ends. The CDR3 sequence is CASTGGVSGNTIYF. The CDR3 coding sequence is TGTGCCAGCACCGGGGGGGTCTCTGGAAACACCATATATTTT.

The chain carries TRBV6-6 and TRBJ2-7; 7 positions match TRBD1. Germline V gene data show CDR1 as MNHNY and CDR2 as SVGAGI (reference sequence). The CDR3 totals 11 residues. Trimming took 5 bases from V and 12 from J; bases not matched to a gene: 7. CDR3 loop: CASSPDRVPYF. Here the CDR3 DNA reads TGTGCCAGCAGTCCCGACAGGGTCCCGTACTTC.

The count of this clone is one. The V and J genes are TRBV7-9 and TRBJ2-5; 7 bases match TRBD2. V dropped 5 bases and J dropped 2; count of bases not matched to a gene: 8. Germline V gene sequence: CDR1 SEHNR, CDR2 FQNEAQ (reference sequence). The CDR3 covers 15 residues. This chain's CDR3 is CASSPRGGGQETQYF. Here the CDR3 DNA reads TGTGCCAGCAGCCCCCGTGGGGGGGGACAAGAGACCCAGTACTTC.

The chain recombines TRBV28 with TRBJ2-2; 9 bases are shared with TRBD1. Per the germline V gene, CDR1 is MDHEN and CDR2 is SYDVKM. The CDR3 sequence is 13 residues long. V lost 11 bases, J lost 5 bases, and 6 bases stayed unmatched. The CDR3 bases are TGTGCCGTCACAGGGGGCCGTACCGGGGAGCTGTTTTTT. It is translated as CAVTGGRTGELFF.

The V call is TRBV19, the J call TRBJ1-4, with D unclear. The CDR3 consists of 15 residues. Germline CDR1 is LNHDA and CDR2 is SQIVND (reference sequence). The V and J ends lost 5 bases and 7 bases respectively, with 17 bases between them. CDR3 nucleotides: TGTGCCAGTAGTCGCCAGGTGGGAGGTTTTGAAAAACTGTTTTTT. Translating gives CASSRQVGGFEKLFF.

V is TRBV5-1 and J is TRBJ1-1, with TRBD1 matching 7 bases. Germline CDR1 is SGHRS and CDR2 is YFSETQ. Losses at the gene ends were 4 bases for V and 1 base for J; bases not matched to a gene: 4. The CDR3 loop spans 14 amino acids. CDR3 nucleotide sequence: TGCGCCAGCAGCCTCACAGGGGAGAACACTGAAGCTTTCTTT. It encodes CASSLTGENTEAFF.